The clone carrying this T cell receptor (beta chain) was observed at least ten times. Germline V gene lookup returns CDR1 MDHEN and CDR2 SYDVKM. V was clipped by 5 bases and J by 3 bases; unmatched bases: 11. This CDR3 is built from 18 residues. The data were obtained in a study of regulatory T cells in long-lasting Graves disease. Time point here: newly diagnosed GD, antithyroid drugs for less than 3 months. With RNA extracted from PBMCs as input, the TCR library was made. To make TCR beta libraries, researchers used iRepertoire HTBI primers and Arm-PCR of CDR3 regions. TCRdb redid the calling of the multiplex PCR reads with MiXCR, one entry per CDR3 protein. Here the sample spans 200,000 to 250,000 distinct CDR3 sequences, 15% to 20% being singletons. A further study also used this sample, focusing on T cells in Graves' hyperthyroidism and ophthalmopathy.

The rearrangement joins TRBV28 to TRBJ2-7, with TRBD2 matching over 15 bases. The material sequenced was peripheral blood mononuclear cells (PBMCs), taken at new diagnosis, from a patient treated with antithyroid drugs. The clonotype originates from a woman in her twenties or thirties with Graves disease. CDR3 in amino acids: CASSRTGTSGRYNYEQYF. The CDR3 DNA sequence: TGTGCCAGCAGTAGGACCGGGACTAGCGGGAGGTACAACTACGAGCAGTACTTC. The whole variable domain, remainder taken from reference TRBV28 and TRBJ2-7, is DVKVTQSSRYLVKRTGEKVFLECVQDMDHENMFWYRQDPGLGLRLIYFSYDVKMKEKGDIPEGYSVSREKKERFSLILESASTNQTSMYLCASSRTGTSGRYNYEQYFGPGTRLTVT.